The 8 T cell receptor beta chains given below trace back to one sample, sequenced in a study of cytomegalovirus exposure and HLA in healthy donors. Both 60 Vbeta primers and 13 Jbeta primers went into the PCR. Produced via immunoSEQ multiplex PCR; TCRdb's table is partial and in-frame only. With roughly 120,000 clones in the sample, the ten largest clones hold 3.6%. Input material: PBMCs. The receptors were sampled from a man aged 18 to 29 in good health and CMV-seronegative.

The genes are TRBV29-1 and TRBJ1-1; tentatively, D is TRBD1 (5 bases). Per germline, CDR1 SQVTM and CDR2 ANQGSEA. The CDR3 extends over 12 amino acids. V was shortened by 8 bases and J by 2 bases, with 12 bases between the two germline ends. DNA of the CDR3: TGCAGCTGGCGGGGGAGTAACACTGAAGCTTTCTTT. Its protein is CSWRGSNTEAFF.

The chain links TRBV7-2 to TRBJ2-2; 10 nucleotides match TRBD2. Unmatched junction bases numbered 3, after V lost 2 bases and J lost 6 bases. Germline CDR1 is SGHTA and CDR2 is FQGNSA. CDR3 length equals 15 residues. CDR3 DNA sequence: TGTGCCAGCAGCTTAAACAGCGGGAGGGCCGGGGAGCTGTTTTTT. Residues: CASSLNSGRAGELFF.

V usage is TRBV6-1 and J usage is TRBJ1-2; 8 bases are a match to TRBD1. The CDR3 covers 12 residues. The V and J ends lost 4 bases and 9 bases, in that order; junction bases with no gene match: 4. Germline V CDR1 and CDR2: MNHNS, SASEGT. CDR3 coding DNA: TGTGCCAGCAGTGCCGGACAGGGCCGCTACACCTTC. Residues: CASSAGQGRYTF.

The chain is built from TRBV6-6 and TRBJ1-5; 7 positions match TRBD1. V was pared by 8 bases and J by 0 bases, with 4 bases of the junction left unmatched. CDR1 is MNHNY, CDR2 SVGAGI, per germline (reference sequence). The CDR3 consists of 14 residues. CDR3 sequence: CASRQGGSNQPQHF. CDR3 coding DNA: TGTGCCAGCCGACAGGGTGGTAGCAATCAGCCCCAGCATTTT.

The V and J genes are TRBV10-2 and TRBJ2-5; 9 bases are shared with TRBD1. V was clipped by 10 bases and J by 5 bases; unmatched bases: 11. Germline V gives CDR1 WSHSY, CDR2 SAAADI. The CDR3 covers 14 residues. CDR3 loop: CATQDRGFSETQYF. The CDR3 region has the DNA TGCGCCACCCAGGACAGGGGCTTTAGTGAGACCCAGTACTTC.

The rearrangement uses TRBV7-9 and TRBJ2-7; 12 nucleotides align to TRBD1. This CDR3 region has 17 residues. Germline values: CDR1 SEHNR, CDR2 FQNEAQ (reference sequence). Trimming cost V 3 bases and J 7 bases; bases outside gene matches: 13. The CDR3 protein is CASSFYNPGQGATEQYF. CDR3 DNA: TGTGCCAGCAGCTTTTACAATCCGGGACAGGGGGCGACTGAGCAGTACTTC.

The rearrangement uses TRBV27 and TRBJ1-5, with 8 bases identical to TRBD1. Germline V lookup: CDR1 MNHEY, CDR2 SMNVEV (reference sequence). This CDR3 spans 15 amino acids. V gave up 0 bases and J gave up 5 bases; unmatched junction bases: 3. CDR3 DNA sequence: TGTGCCAGCAGTTTATCCAGGGGGCCAGATCAGCCCCAGCATTTT. It codes for CASSLSRGPDQPQHF.

The rearrangement joins TRBV20-1 to TRBJ2-3, with a tentative D call TRBD2 (5 bases). The CDR3 is 11 residues long. Germline V gene sequence: CDR1 DFQATT, CDR2 SNEGSKA (reference sequence). This chain's CDR3 is CSRGFTDTQYF. In DNA, the CDR3 is TGCAGCCGCGGGTTCACAGATACGCAGTATTTT.